One sample yielded the 4 T cell receptor beta chains listed below, sequenced in a study of blood T cell repertoires in COVID-19. The protocol was immunoSEQ multiplex PCR, while the TCRdb copy is restricted to in-frame clones and leaves out a portion. Counted here are 200,000 or so clones, 88% occurring once; the ten biggest clones make up over 1.5%. Source material: peripheral blood. These receptors came from a man aged 65-85 years with acute or convalescent COVID-19.

The chain carries TRBV18 and TRBJ2-1, with TRBD2 identical over 13 bases. This CDR3 is 15 amino acids long. Losses at the gene ends were 4 bases for V and 4 bases for J; bases not matched to a gene: 1. CDR1 is KGHSH, CDR2 LQKENI, per germline. The CDR3 DNA reads as TGTGCCAGCTCACAGGGACTAGCGGGATACAATGAGCAGTTCTTC. The encoded protein is CASSQGLAGYNEQFF.

The CDR3 nucleotides read TGCGCCAGCAGCCCAATCGTGGCAGCGGAGGCTTTCTTT. Its protein product is CASSPIVAAEAFF. The chain links TRBV5-1 to TRBJ1-1; no clear D. Germline V gene lookup returns CDR1 SGHRS and CDR2 YFSETQ. The ends were cut back, 4 bases at V and 11 bases at J, with 18 bases in the middle. CDR3 length: 13 amino acids.

The chain recombines TRBV7-9 with TRBJ2-7; D is ambiguous. This CDR3 is 15 amino acids long. Trimming pared 2 bases from V and 2 bases from J, leaving 13 bases between. CDR1 and CDR2 from the germline V gene are SEHNR and FQNEAQ (reference sequence). CDR3 bases: TGTGCCAGCAGCTTATTATCGAGAGGCCCCTACGAGCAGTACTTC. Translating gives CASSLLSRGPYEQYF.

This clone is a singleton in its sample. This rearrangement joins TRBV27 to TRBJ2-7; 7 positions agree with TRBD2. Germline assignment: CDR1 MNHEY and CDR2 SMNVEV (reference sequence). The CDR3 sequence is 12 residues long. The V segment lost 3 bases and the J segment 6 bases; nucleotides outside the gene matches: 2. The CDR3 is CASSFPGGEQYF. As DNA, the CDR3 is TGTGCCAGCAGTTTTCCGGGGGGCGAGCAGTACTTC.